The present T cell receptor beta chain was sequenced within a study of blood T cell repertoires in COVID-19. Study-wide background: Sample material is recorded as cDNA or gDNA derived from T cells, B-cell-depleted T cells, or PBMCs.

Patients at the Seattle site were enrolled during active infection and followed longitudinally. Libraries were prepared by immunoSEQ multiplex PCR; TCRdb keeps only in-frame clonotypes and omits some of them. The repertoire includes tens of thousands of clones, around 90% of them detected once, and 20% to 25% sits in the top ten. This clone was counted many times. The V and J ends lost 6 bases and 4 bases respectively, with 17 bases between them. CDR3 length: 15 amino acids. CDR1 and CDR2 from the germline V gene are MRHNA and SNTAGT. This TCR was sampled from a woman of 80 years or more with COVID-19, enrolled during active disease. V and J are TRBV6-4 and TRBJ2-3, with D maybe TRBD2 (6 bases). The sample taken for sequencing was peripheral blood. The CDR3 sequence is CASSHTSSGSDTQYF. CDR3 in DNA: TGTGCCAGCAGCCACACTAGCTCGGGTTCAGATACGCAGTATTTT.